The T cell receptor beta chain described here comes from a study of OX40 agonist ivuxolimab in advanced cancers. TCRdb keeps only in-frame clones here, not all; method: immunoSEQ multiplex PCR. The table shows approximately 40,000 clones, with around nine tenths occurring only once. Study-wide results and caveats: Among the nonresponders, some also had low normalized T-cell clonal expansion.

On this clone: What it binds is unknown.

CDR3 length: 11 residues. CDR1 DFQATT and CDR2 SNEGSKA come from the germline V gene (reference sequence). Sequenced here: CD4+ or CD8+ T cells sorted from blood, sampled in a trial of the OX40 agonist ivuxolimab. V and J are TRBV20-1 and TRBJ2-2; D unclear. The TCR originated in an adult with an advanced solid tumor such as melanoma, head and neck, liver or kidney cancer. The CDR3, as DNA: TGCGCAGCTCCGAACACCGGGGAGCTGTTTTTT. Its translation: CAAPNTGELFF.